Listed below are T cell receptor beta chains from one sample, sequenced in a study of blood T cell repertoires in COVID-19. Profiling relied on immunoSEQ multiplex PCR, and the TCRdb table lists in-frame clones only, not all of them. This table holds about 200,000 clones, around 79% found once. Sequencing was done on a sample of peripheral blood. The receptors originated from a woman in her forties with COVID-19, enrolled during active disease. Both conserved end residues are part of each CDR3. D genes are given only for firm matches. Clone size is stated in some rows and not others, as once, few, many or a class when expanded.

-,-,TRBV10-3,TRBJ1-5,CAISEIGQNQPQHF,TGTGCCATCAGTGAGATTGGCCAAAATCAGCCCCAGCATTTT
-,-,TRBV19,TRBJ1-4,CASSRGAPNEKLFF,TGTGCCAGTAGCAGGGGCGCGCCTAATGAAAAACTGTTTTTT
-,TRBD1,TRBV10-3,TRBJ1-5,CATRDSDQPQHF,TGTGCCACCCGGGACAGTGATCAGCCCCAGCATTTT
-,-,TRBV2,TRBJ2-7,CASTTGLKSYEQYF,TGTGCCAGCACCACAGGGCTTAAATCCTACGAGCAGTACTTC
once,TRBD2,TRBV2,TRBJ2-5,CASSPLGLAGEETQYF,TGTGCCAGCAGTCCTCTTGGACTAGCGGGAGAGGAGACCCAGTACTTC
few,TRBD1,TRBV7-9,TRBJ1-1,CASSRRQGNTEAFF,TGTGCCAGCAGCCGACGACAGGGGAACACTGAAGCTTTCTTT
few,TRBD1,TRBV27,TRBJ2-7,CASSTYIDRAYGYEQYF,TGTGCCAGCAGTACCTACATTGACAGGGCATATGGGTACGAGCAGTACTTC
-,-,TRBV5-5,TRBJ2-7,CASSLASSYEQYF,TGTGCCAGCAGCTTGGCTAGCTCTTACGAGCAGTACTTC
-,-,TRBV6-5,TRBJ1-2,CASQLGAYGYTF,TGTGCCAGCCAACTGGGAGCCTATGGCTACACCTTC
-,-,TRBV7-7,TRBJ2-1,CASSLVWESYNEQFF,TGTGCCAGCAGCTTAGTGTGGGAGAGCTACAATGAGCAGTTCTTC
few,-,TRBV2,TRBJ1-5,CASRRRTAGNQPQHF,TGTGCCAGCAGACGAAGGACAGCGGGGAATCAGCCCCAGCATTTT
once,TRBD1,TRBV7-2,TRBJ1-6,CASSQGAYNSPLHF,TGTGCCAGCAGCCAGGGGGCCTATAATTCACCCCTCCACTTT
-,TRBD2,TRBV10-3,TRBJ2-7,CAISESLAGDFKQYF,TGTGCCATCAGTGAGTCTCTAGCGGGAGATTTTAAGCAGTACTTC
once,TRBD1,TRBV19,TRBJ2-5,CASSFGTGGAKTQYF,TGTGCCAGTAGTTTCGGGACAGGGGGCGCGAAGACCCAGTACTTC
-,-,TRBV2,TRBJ2-5,CASSGGKGETQYF,TGTGCCAGCAGTGGGGGAAAGGGGGAGACCCAGTACTTC
-,-,TRBV10-1,TRBJ2-2,CASNTGTNTGELFF,TGCGCCAGCAATACAGGGACGAACACCGGGGAGCTGTTTTTT
-,-,TRBV19,TRBJ2-7,CASSITQASYEQYF,TGTGCCAGTAGTATTACCCAGGCCTCCTACGAGCAGTACTTC
-,TRBD2,TRBV7-2,TRBJ2-5,CASSLALRGGGVAETQYF,TGTGCCAGCAGCTTAGCGCTAAGAGGCGGGGGGGTCGCGGAGACCCAGTACTTC
-,TRBD2,TRBV5-1,TRBJ2-1,CASSLGGSGRVLEQFF,TGCGCCAGCAGCCTGGGGGGGAGCGGGAGGGTCCTTGAGCAGTTCTTC
-,-,TRBV27,TRBJ2-1,CASSLATKSSSYNEQFF,TGTGCCAGCAGTTTAGCCACCAAGTCTAGCTCCTACAATGAGCAGTTCTTC
-,TRBD1,TRBV4-1,TRBJ2-3,CASSHSSTGDRAADTQYF,TGCGCCAGCAGCCATAGTTCCACCGGGGACAGGGCTGCAGATACGCAGTATTTT
-,-,TRBV12-3/TRBV12-4,TRBJ1-4,CASRGTEKLFF,TGTGCCAGCCGCGGGACTGAAAAACTGTTTTTT
-,TRBD1,TRBV6-6,TRBJ2-1,CASNPGQGRNEQFF,TGTGCCAGCAACCCAGGACAGGGGAGAAATGAGCAGTTCTTC
few,-,TRBV6-1,TRBJ2-7,CASSEPYEQYF,TGTGCCAGCAGTGAACCTTACGAGCAGTACTTC
-,-,TRBV5-1,TRBJ2-2,CASSLTRGASGELFF,TGCGCCAGCAGCCTAACCCGGGGTGCGTCCGGGGAGCTGTTTTTT
-,-,TRBV4-1,TRBJ2-5,CASSQTSTYQETQYF,TGCGCCAGCAGCCAAACATCAACCTACCAAGAGACCCAGTACTTC
-,TRBD1,TRBV5-6,TRBJ1-1,CASSQTDRVWSTEAFF,TGTGCCAGCAGCCAGACGGACAGGGTATGGAGCACTGAAGCTTTCTTT
-,TRBD1,TRBV7-9,TRBJ1-1,CASTLPRGQGVNTEAFF,TGTGCCAGCACCCTTCCTAGGGGACAGGGGGTGAACACTGAAGCTTTCTTT
-,-,TRBV7-9,TRBJ1-4,CASRMETNEKLFF,TGTGCCAGCAGGATGGAGACTAATGAAAAACTGTTTTTT
-,-,TRBV5-4,TRBJ2-1,CASSSQEGEQFF,TGTGCCAGCAGCTCCCAAGAGGGTGAGCAGTTCTTC
-,-,TRBV5-6,TRBJ1-5,CASSFGGGQNQPQHF,TGTGCCAGCAGCTTTGGGGGAGGGCAGAATCAGCCCCAGCATTTT
-,TRBD2,TRBV19,TRBJ2-5,CASSPGGGLYQETQYF,TGTGCCAGTAGCCCGGGGGGGGGACTGTACCAAGAGACCCAGTACTTC
-,-,TRBV19,TRBJ2-7,CASSNSYEQYF,TGTGCCAGTAGTAACAGCTACGAGCAGTACTTC
-,TRBD1,TRBV7-2,TRBJ2-3,CASSLGQRTDTQYF,TGTGCCAGCAGCTTGGGACAGCGCACAGATACGCAGTATTTT
-,-,TRBV27,TRBJ1-1,CASSLRSLMNTEAFF,TGTGCCAGCAGTTTACGGTCCCTCATGAACACTGAAGCTTTCTTT
-,-,TRBV7-6,TRBJ2-7,CASSRAVSSYEQYF,TGTGCCAGCAGCCGAGCGGTGAGCTCCTACGAGCAGTACTTC
-,TRBD1,TRBV5-1,TRBJ1-4,CASSPGTGSYEKLFF,TGCGCCAGCAGCCCAGGGACAGGTTCTTATGAAAAACTGTTTTTT
-,-,TRBV3-1/TRBV3-2,TRBJ2-7,CASSLGTVGSYEQYF,TGTGCCAGCAGCCTTGGGACTGTGGGCTCCTACGAGCAGTACTTC
once,TRBD1,TRBV5-1,TRBJ2-2,CASSPGQGGITGELFF,TGCGCCAGCAGCCCCGGACAGGGGGGAATCACCGGGGAGCTGTTTTTT
-,-,TRBV11-3,TRBJ2-1,CASSLEAYNEQFF,TGTGCCAGCAGCTTAGAGGCTTACAATGAGCAGTTCTTC
once,-,TRBV10-3,TRBJ1-2,CAISDGGHPYGYTF,TGTGCCATCAGTGATGGGGGACACCCCTATGGCTACACCTTC
few,TRBD1,TRBV3-1/TRBV3-2,TRBJ1-2,CASSPPGQAYGYTF,TGTGCCAGCAGCCCACCGGGACAGGCCTATGGCTACACCTTC
once,TRBD1,TRBV10-1,TRBJ1-1,CASSVDRGTSEAFF,TGCGCCAGCAGTGTTGACAGGGGGACTTCTGAAGCTTTCTTT
-,-,TRBV5-4,TRBJ2-7,CASRSDRNSYEQYF,TGTGCCAGCAGGTCAGACAGGAATTCCTACGAGCAGTACTTC
-,-,TRBV7-8,TRBJ1-5,CASSLGSPRQRSNQPQHF,TGTGCCAGCAGCTTAGGTAGCCCTAGACAGAGAAGCAATCAGCCCCAGCATTTT
-,-,TRBV7-8,TRBJ1-2,CASSSMQDILNYGYTF,TGTGCCAGCAGCTCGATGCAAGACATTCTCAACTATGGCTACACCTTC
-,TRBD1,TRBV3-1/TRBV3-2,TRBJ2-7,CASSYRTGFNYEQYF,TGTGCCAGCAGCTATAGGACAGGGTTTAACTACGAGCAGTACTTC
-,-,TRBV11-2,TRBJ2-5,CASSKLRGAQETQYF,TGTGCCAGCAGCAAGTTACGAGGAGCCCAAGAGACCCAGTACTTC
-,TRBD1,TRBV18,TRBJ1-6,CASSPTGSSYNSPLHF,TGTGCCAGCTCACCGACAGGGTCCTCCTATAATTCACCCCTCCACTTT
-,-,TRBV4-3,TRBJ1-2,CASSQENTGTRSYTF,TGCGCCAGCAGCCAGGAAAACACCGGGACTCGGAGCTACACCTTC
-,-,TRBV7-9,TRBJ1-4,CASSLRGTGDEKLFF,TGTGCCAGCAGCTTAAGGGGGACGGGTGATGAAAAACTGTTTTTT